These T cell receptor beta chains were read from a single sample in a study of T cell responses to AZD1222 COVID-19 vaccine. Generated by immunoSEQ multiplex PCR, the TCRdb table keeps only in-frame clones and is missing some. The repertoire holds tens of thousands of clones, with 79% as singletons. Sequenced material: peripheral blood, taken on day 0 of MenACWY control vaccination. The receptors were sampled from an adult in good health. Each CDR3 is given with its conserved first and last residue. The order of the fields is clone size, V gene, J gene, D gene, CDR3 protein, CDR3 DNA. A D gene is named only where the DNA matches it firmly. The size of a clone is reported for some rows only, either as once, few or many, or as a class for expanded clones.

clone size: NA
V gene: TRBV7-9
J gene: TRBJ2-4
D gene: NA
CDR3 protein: CASSSHGGTTTGAKNIQYF
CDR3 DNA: TGTGCCAGCAGCTCACACGGCGGGACGACCACGGGAGCCAAAAACATTCAGTACTTC

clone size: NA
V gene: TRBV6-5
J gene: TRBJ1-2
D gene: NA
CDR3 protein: CASSQKQDFPFGYTF
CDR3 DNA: TGTGCCAGCAGTCAGAAACAGGATTTTCCGTTCGGCTACACCTTC

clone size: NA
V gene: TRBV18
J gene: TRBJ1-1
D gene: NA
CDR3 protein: CASSSAGVNTEAFF
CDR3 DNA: TGTGCCAGCTCAAGCGCAGGGGTGAACACTGAAGCTTTCTTT

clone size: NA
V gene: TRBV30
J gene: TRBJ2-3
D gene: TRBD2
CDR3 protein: CAWSVILAGNPASTDTQYF
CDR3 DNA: TGTGCCTGGAGTGTAATACTAGCGGGGAACCCGGCGAGCACAGATACGCAGTATTTT

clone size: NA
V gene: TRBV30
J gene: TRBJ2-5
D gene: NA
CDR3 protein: CAWSPRETQYF
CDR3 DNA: TGTGCCTGGAGTCCCCGAGAGACCCAGTACTTC

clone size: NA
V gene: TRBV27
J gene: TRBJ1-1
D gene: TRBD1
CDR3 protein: CASGTGVYGAFF
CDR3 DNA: TGTGCCAGCGGGACAGGGGTTTATGGAGCTTTCTTT

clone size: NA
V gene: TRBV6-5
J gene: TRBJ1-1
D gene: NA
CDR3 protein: CASSSWSAEAFF
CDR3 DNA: TGTGCCAGCAGTTCTTGGAGCGCTGAAGCTTTCTTT

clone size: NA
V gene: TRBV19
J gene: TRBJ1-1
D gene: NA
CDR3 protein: CASTISQGIGLRNTEAFF
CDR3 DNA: TGTGCCAGTACCATCTCACAGGGCATCGGGTTGAGGAACACTGAAGCTTTCTTT

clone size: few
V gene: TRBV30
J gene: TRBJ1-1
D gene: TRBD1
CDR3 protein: CAWKGTGMYTEAFF
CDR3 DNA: TGTGCCTGGAAGGGGACAGGGATGTACACTGAAGCTTTCTTT

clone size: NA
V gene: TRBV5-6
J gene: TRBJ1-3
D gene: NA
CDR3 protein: CASSYSPGPGNTIYF
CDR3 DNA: TGTGCCAGCAGCTACTCCCCGGGGCCCGGAAACACCATATATTTT

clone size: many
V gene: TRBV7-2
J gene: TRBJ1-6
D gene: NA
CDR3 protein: CASSLLGLYNSPLHF
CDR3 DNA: TGTGCCAGCAGCTTATTGGGGCTGTATAATTCACCCCTCCACTTT

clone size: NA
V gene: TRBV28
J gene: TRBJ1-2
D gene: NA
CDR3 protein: CASSSGVGYGYTF
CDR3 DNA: TGTGCCAGCAGTTCCGGGGTCGGCTATGGCTACACCTTC

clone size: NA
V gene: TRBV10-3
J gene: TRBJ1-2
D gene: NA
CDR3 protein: CAILREGRDYGYTF
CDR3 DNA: TGTGCCATCCTCCGTGAGGGGCGCGACTATGGCTACACCTTC

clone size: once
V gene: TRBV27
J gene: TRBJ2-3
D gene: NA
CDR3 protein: CASRPLVLPTDTQYF
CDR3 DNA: TGTGCCAGCAGACCCCTGGTACTCCCCACAGATACGCAGTATTTT

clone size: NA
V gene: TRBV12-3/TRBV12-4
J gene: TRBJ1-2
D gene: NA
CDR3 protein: CASSDTGFQGYTF
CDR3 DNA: TGTGCCAGCAGCGATACAGGGTTTCAGGGCTACACCTTC

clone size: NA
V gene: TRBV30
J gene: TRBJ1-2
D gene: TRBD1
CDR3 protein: CALEDRGGYTF
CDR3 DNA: TGTGCCTTGGAGGACAGGGGTGGCTACACCTTC

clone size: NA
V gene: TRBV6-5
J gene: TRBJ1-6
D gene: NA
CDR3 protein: CASSHTWEDSPLHF
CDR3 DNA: TGTGCCAGCAGCCACACTTGGGAGGATTCACCCCTCCACTTT

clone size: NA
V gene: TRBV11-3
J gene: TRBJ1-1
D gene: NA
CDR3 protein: CASSLGGGEAFF
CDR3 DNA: TGTGCCAGCAGTCTTGGGGGGGGTGAAGCTTTCTTT

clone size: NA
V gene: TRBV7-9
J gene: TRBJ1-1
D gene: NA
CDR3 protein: CASRHTAESEAFF
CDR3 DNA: TGTGCCAGCAGACATACAGCCGAGTCGGAAGCTTTCTTT

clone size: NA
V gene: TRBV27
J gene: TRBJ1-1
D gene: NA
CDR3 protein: CASSLSGTEAFF
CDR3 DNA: TGTGCCAGCAGTTTATCAGGTACTGAAGCTTTCTTT

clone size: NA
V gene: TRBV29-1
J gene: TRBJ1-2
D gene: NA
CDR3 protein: CSVDLSHGYTF
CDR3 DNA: TGCAGCGTTGACTTAAGCCATGGCTACACCTTC

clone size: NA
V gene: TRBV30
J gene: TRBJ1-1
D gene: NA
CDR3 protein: CAWTTGLGTEAFF
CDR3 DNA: TGTGCCTGGACCACAGGGTTAGGCACTGAAGCTTTCTTT

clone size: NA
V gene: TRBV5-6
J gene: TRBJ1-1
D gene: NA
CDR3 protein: CASSFSILNTEAFF
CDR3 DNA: TGTGCCAGCAGCTTCAGCATTTTGAACACTGAAGCTTTCTTT

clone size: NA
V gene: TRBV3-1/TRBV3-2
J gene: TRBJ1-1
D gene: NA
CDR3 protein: CASRGDERNTEAFF
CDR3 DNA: TGTGCCAGCCGGGGGGACGAACGAAACACTGAAGCTTTCTTT

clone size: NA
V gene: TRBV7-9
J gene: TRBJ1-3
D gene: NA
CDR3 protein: CASSPGSSGNTIYF
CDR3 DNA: TGTGCCAGCAGCCCAGGGTCCTCTGGAAACACCATATATTTT

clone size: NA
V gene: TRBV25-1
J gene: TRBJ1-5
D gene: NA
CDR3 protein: CASSESGSGNQPQHF
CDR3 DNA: TGTGCCAGCAGTGAGAGTGGCAGTGGCAATCAGCCCCAGCATTTT

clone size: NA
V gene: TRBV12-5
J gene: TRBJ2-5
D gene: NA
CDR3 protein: CASGLVETQYF
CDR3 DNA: TGTGCTAGTGGTTTGGTGGAGACCCAGTACTTC

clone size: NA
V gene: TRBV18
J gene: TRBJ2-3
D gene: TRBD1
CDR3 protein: CASSPGQFSDTQYF
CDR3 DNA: TGTGCCAGCTCACCGGGACAGTTCTCGGATACGCAGTATTTT

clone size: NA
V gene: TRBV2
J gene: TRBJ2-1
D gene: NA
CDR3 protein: CASSPGSSNEQFF
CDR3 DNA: TGTGCCAGCAGCCCCGGGAGTTCGAATGAGCAGTTCTTC

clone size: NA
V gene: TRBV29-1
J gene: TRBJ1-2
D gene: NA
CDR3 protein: CSVDRLFSGDYGYTF
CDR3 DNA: TGCAGCGTTGATCGCCTATTTTCAGGGGACTATGGCTACACCTTC

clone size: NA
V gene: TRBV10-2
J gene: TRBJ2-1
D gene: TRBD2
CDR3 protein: CASINLAGVYNEQFF
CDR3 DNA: TGCGCCAGCATTAACCTAGCGGGAGTTTACAATGAGCAGTTCTTC

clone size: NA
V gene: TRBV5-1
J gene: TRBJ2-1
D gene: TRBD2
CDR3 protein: CASSLETGLAGVDEQFF
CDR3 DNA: TGCGCCAGCAGCTTGGAAACGGGACTAGCGGGAGTCGATGAGCAGTTCTTC

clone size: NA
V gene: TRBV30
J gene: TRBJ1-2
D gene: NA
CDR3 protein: CAWRKTGGAGGYTF
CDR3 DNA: TGTGCCTGGAGAAAGACCGGGGGCGCGGGGGGCTACACCTTC

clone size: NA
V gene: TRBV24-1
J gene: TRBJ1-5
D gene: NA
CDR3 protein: CATSDLQVSLGGGNQPQHF
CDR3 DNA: TGTGCCACCAGTGATTTGCAAGTAAGTCTGGGAGGGGGCAATCAGCCCCAGCATTTT

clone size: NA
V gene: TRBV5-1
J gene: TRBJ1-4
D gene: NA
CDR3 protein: CASSLTGKDTEKLFF
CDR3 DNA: TGCGCCAGCAGCTTGACAGGGAAAGATACTGAAAAACTGTTTTTT

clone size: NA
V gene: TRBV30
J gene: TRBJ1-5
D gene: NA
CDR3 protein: CAWSEGNNQPQHF
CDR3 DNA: TGTGCCTGGAGTGAGGGGAACAATCAGCCCCAGCATTTT

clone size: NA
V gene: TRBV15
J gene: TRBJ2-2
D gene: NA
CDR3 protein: CATSRRQNTGELFF
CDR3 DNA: TGTGCCACCAGCAGAAGACAGAACACCGGGGAGCTGTTTTTT

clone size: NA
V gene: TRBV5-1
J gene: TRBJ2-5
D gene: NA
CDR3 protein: CASSLAGGSTETQYF
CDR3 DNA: TGCGCCAGCAGCTTGGCAGGGGGGAGTACGGAGACCCAGTACTTC

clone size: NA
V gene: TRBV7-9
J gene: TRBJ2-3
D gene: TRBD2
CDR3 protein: CASSLGTSGMERDTQYF
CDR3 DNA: TGTGCCAGCAGCTTAGGGACTAGCGGGATGGAGAGGGATACGCAGTATTTT

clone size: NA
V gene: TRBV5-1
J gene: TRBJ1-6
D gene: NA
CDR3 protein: CASSLGQEGSPLHF
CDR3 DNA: TGCGCCAGCAGCTTGGGACAGGAAGGTTCACCCCTCCACTTT

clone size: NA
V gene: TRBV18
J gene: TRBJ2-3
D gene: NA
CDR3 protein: CASSKSETDTQYF
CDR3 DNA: TGTGCCAGCTCAAAGTCAGAGACAGATACGCAGTATTTT

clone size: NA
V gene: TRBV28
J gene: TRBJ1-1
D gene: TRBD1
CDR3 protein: CASTPPRGSQVEAFF
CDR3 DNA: TGTGCCAGCACTCCTCCCAGGGGGAGCCAGGTTGAAGCTTTCTTT

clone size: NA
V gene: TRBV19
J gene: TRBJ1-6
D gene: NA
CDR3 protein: CASSITGANSPLHF
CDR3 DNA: TGTGCCAGTAGTATTACGGGCGCCAATTCACCCCTCCACTTT

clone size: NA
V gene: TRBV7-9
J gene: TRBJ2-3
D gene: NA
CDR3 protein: CASSSTRKTDTQYF
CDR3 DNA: TGTGCCAGCAGCTCCACTAGAAAGACAGATACGCAGTATTTT

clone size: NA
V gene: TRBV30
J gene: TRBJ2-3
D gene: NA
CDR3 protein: CAWSPAARHTQYF
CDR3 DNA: TGTGCCTGGAGCCCCGCGGCCCGGCATACGCAGTATTTT

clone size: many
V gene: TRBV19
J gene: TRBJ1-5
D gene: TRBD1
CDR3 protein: CASRIDRDVDNQPQHF
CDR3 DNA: TGTGCCAGTAGAATTGACAGGGATGTGGACAATCAGCCCCAGCATTTT

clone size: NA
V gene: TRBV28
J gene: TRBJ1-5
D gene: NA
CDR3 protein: CASSRGRIGQPQHF
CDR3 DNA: TGTGCCAGCAGTCGGGGGAGGATCGGACAGCCCCAGCATTTT

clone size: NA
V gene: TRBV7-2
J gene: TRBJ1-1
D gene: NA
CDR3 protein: CASSPPGGGRTEAFF
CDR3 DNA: TGTGCCAGCAGCCCCCCGGGAGGGGGAAGAACTGAAGCTTTCTTT

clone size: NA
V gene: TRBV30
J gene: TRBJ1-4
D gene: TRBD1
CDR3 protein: CACSNTGTGREKLFF
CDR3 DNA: TGTGCCTGCTCGAATACCGGGACAGGGAGGGAAAAACTGTTTTTT

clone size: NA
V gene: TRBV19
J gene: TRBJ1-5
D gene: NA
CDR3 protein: CASSTEAGRGNQPQHF
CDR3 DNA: TGTGCCAGTAGTACCGAGGCGGGGAGAGGCAATCAGCCCCAGCATTTT

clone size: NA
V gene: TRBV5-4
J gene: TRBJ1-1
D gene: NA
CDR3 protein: CASSPVWDTEAFF
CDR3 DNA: TGTGCCAGCAGCCCGGTTTGGGACACTGAAGCTTTCTTT